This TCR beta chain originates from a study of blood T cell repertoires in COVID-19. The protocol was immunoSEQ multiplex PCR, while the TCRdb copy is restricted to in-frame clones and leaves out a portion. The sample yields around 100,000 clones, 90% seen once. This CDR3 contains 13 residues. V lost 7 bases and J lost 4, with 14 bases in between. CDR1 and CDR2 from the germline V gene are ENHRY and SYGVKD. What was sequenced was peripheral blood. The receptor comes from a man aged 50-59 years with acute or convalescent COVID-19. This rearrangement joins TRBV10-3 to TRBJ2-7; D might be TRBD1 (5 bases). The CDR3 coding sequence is TGTGCCATCATGAAGGACGGACAATACGAGCAGTACTTC. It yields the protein CAIMKDGQYEQYF.